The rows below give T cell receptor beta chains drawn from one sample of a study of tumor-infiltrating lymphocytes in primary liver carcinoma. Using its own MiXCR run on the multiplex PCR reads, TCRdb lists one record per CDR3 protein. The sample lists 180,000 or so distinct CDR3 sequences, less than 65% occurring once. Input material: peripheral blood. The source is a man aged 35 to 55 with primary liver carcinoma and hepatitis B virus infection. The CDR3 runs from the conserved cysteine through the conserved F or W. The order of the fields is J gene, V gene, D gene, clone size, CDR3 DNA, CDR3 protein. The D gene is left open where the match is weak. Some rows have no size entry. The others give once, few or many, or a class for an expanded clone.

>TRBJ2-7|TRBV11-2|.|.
TGTGCCAGCAGCTTAGGGCAGGGCCGGGAGCAGTACTTC
CASSLGQGREQYF
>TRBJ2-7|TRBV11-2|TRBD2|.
TGTGCCGGCAGTCCGCGGGGGGACTCCTACGAGCAGTACTTC
CAGSPRGDSYEQYF
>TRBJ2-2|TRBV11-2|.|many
TGTGCCAGCAGCTTTATCGGTTCGAACACCGGGGAGCTGTTTTTT
CASSFIGSNTGELFF
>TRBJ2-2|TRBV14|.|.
TGTGCCAGCAGCCGCTACACAGGGACGGCGAATACCGGGGAGCTGTTTTTT
CASSRYTGTANTGELFF
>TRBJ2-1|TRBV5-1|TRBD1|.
TGCGCCAGCAGCTTGGAGGGGGCCCTTGCCCTCTTC
CASSLEGALALF
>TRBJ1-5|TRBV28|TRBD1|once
TGTGCCAGCAGCCGTGACAGGGGGAAGGATCGCAATCAGCCCCAGCATTTT
CASSRDRGKDRNQPQHF
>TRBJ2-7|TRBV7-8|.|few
TGTGCCAGCAGCTTTCCATGGAGGGAGCAGTACTTC
CASSFPWREQYF
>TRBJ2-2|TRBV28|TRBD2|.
TGTGCCAGCAGTTTGACAGCGGGAGTATTCACCGGGGAGCTGTTTTTT
CASSLTAGVFTGELFF
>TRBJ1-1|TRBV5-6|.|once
TGTGTCAGCAGCCTGGGACGGAACACTGAAGCTTTCTTT
CVSSLGRNTEAFF
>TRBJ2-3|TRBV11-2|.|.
TGTGTCAGCAGCCCTTTTAGGGGCGACACGCAGTATTTT
CVSSPFRGDTQYF
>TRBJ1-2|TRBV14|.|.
TGTGCCAACAGCCAAGGGGTCACCTCTAACTATGGCTACACCTTC
CANSQGVTSNYGYTF
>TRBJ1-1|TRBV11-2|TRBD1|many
TGTGCCAGCAGCTCTTCGACAGGGGGCATGGCTGAAGCTTTCTTT
CASSSSTGGMAEAFF
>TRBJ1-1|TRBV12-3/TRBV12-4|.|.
TGTGCCAAAAAGGGGGGAGTGAGCACTGAAGCTTTGTTT
CAKKGGVSTEALF
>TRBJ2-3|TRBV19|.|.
TGTGCCAGTAGTATAGGTCAGCGTAACGGTCCAGCTACGCAGTATTTT
CASSIGQRNGPATQYF
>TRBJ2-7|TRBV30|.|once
TGTGCCTGGAGTAAACAATGGAGCTCCTACGAGCAATACTTC
CAWSKQWSSYEQYF
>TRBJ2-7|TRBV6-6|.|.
TGTGCCAGCACCCCACGGGGCGGGAACTACGAGCAGTACTTC
CASTPRGGNYEQYF
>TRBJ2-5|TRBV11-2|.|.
TGTGCCAGCAGCCACTCAACATCTACCCAAGAGACCCAGTACTTC
CASSHSTSTQETQYF
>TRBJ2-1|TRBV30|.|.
TGTGCCTGGACCCGGGGGAGACTAGACCGGGGTGAGCAGTTCTTC
CAWTRGRLDRGEQFF
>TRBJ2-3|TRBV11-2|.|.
TGTGCCAGCAGTTTAACGTGTTTCCACACAGATACGCAGTATTTT
CASSLTCFHTDTQYF
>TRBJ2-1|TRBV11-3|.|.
TGTGCTAGCAGCATCTCTGGTCTAGGGCCCAATGAGCAGTTCTTC
CASSISGLGPNEQFF
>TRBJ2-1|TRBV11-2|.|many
TGTGCCAGCAGCTTAGGTCTCAACAATGAGCAGTTCTTC
CASSLGLNNEQFF
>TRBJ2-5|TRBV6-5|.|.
TGTGCCAGCAGTTACTCCCCTAGGGTGGGAGAGACCCAGTACTTC
CASSYSPRVGETQYF
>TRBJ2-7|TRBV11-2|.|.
TGTACCAGCAGCGAAAGACAGAGCTCCTACGAGCAGTACTTC
CTSSERQSSYEQYF
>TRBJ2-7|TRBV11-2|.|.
TGTGCCAGCAGCTTAGTGCAGGATCGCCCTTTGGAGCGGTACTTC
CASSLVQDRPLERYF
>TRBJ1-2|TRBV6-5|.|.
TGTGCCAGCAGTTACTCGATCGGTATAGCCCTCTATGGCTACACCTTC
CASSYSIGIALYGYTF
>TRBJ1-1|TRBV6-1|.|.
TGTGCCAGCAGTACGGAAGCTTTCTTT
CASSTEAFF
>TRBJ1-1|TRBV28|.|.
TGTGCCAGCAGTTTCCAGGTTTCGGAAGCTTTCTTT
CASSFQVSEAFF
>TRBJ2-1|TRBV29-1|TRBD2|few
TGCAGCGTCGCCGGGGCGGGAGATTATGAGCAGTTCTTC
CSVAGAGDYEQFF
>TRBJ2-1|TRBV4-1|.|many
TGCGCCAGCAGCCCGGGGCTATTGGGCAATGAGCAGTTCTTC
CASSPGLLGNEQFF
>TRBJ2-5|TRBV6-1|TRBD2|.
TGTGCCAGCACTACTAGACTAGCGGGAGAGACCCAGTACTTC
CASTTRLAGETQYF
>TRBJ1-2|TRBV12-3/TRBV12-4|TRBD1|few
TGTGCCAGCAGTCCGTGGACAGGGGATGGCTACACCTTC
CASSPWTGDGYTF
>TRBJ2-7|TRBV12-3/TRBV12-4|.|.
TGTGCCAGCAGTTACGGGTGGCCCGCGAGCTCCTACGAGCAGTACTTC
CASSYGWPASSYEQYF
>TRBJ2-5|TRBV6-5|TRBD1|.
TGTACCGCTGGGACAGCTCAAGAGACCCAGTACTTC
CTAGTAQETQYF
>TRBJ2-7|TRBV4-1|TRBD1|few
TGCGCCAGCAGCTCCCTCGACAGGGTGGGCGCCTACGAGCAGTACTTC
CASSSLDRVGAYEQYF
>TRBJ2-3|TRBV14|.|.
TGTGCCAGCAGCCTCCGGGCAGTGGCAGATACGCAGTATTTT
CASSLRAVADTQYF
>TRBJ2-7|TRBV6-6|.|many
TGTGCCAGCAGTTACCTCTCGACAGACTACGAGCAGTACTTC
CASSYLSTDYEQYF
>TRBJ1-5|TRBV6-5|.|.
TGTGCCAGCAGTTATGGATTGGGTCAGCCCCAGCATTTT
CASSYGLGQPQHF
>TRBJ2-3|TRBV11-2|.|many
TGTGCCAGCAGCTTAAGGCTGGATACGCAGTATTTT
CASSLRLDTQYF
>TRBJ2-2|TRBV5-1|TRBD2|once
TGCGCCAGCAGTCCTGGGGTAGCGGGAGCGGCCGGGGAGCTGTTTTTT
CASSPGVAGAAGELFF
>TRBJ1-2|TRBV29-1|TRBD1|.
TGCAGCGTTGGTGACAGGGGGCGCGGTGGCTACACCTTC
CSVGDRGRGGYTF
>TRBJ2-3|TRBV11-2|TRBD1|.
TGTGCCAGCAGTGGCGACAGGGCTGATATGCAGTATTTT
CASSGDRADMQYF
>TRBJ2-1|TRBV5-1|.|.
TGCGCCAGCAGCTTAGGGGCCGCGGCCTACAATGAGCAGTTCTTC
CASSLGAAAYNEQFF
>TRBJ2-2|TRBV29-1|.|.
TGCAGCGCCCTCCCCCCAAACGCCGGGGAGCTGTTTTTT
CSALPPNAGELFF
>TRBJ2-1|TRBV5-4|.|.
TGTGCCAGCAGCTTGGCCGGGGGCAGCAATGAGCAGTTCTTC
CASSLAGGSNEQFF
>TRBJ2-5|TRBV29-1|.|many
TGCAGCGTTTTTACGGGAGAGTTACAGACCCAGTACTTC
CSVFTGELQTQYF
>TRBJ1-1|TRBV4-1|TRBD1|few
TGCGCCAGCAGCCCAGGGGGGTTCACTGAAGCTTTCTTT
CASSPGGFTEAFF
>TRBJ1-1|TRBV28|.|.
TGCGCCAGCATTCTAAAACTAAAAGCTTTCTTT
CASILKLKAFF
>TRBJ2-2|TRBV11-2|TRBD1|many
TGTGCCAGCAGCTTTCTGGACAGGGTAAACACCGGGGAGCTGTTTTTT
CASSFLDRVNTGELFF
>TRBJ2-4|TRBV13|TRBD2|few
TGTGCCAGCAGCTTAGGGGTAGCGGGAGTAAACATTCAGTACTTC
CASSLGVAGVNIQYF
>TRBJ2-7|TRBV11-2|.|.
TGTGCCAACAGCCGGGACCCCGGAGCCTACGAGCAGTACTTC
CANSRDPGAYEQYF
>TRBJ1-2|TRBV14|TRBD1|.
TGTGCCAGCAACCAAATAAGGGGGCCTCAATTTGGAGGCTACACCTTC
CASNQIRGPQFGGYTF
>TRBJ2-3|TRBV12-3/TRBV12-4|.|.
TGTGCTAACAGTTTAGGGCAGGGCACAGATACGCAGTATTTT
CANSLGQGTDTQYF
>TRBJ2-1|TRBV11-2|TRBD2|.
TGTGCCAGCAGCTCGCGCCCGAGCGGGAGGATATCTGAGCAGTTCTTC
CASSSRPSGRISEQFF
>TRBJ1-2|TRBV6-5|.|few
TGTGCCAGCAGCAGGGTCCGGGGCGGCTACACCTTC
CASSRVRGGYTF
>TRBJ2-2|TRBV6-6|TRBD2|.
TGTGCCAGCACCCGGGGGGGCTGGAGGACGAACACCGGGGAGCTGCTTTTT
CASTRGGWRTNTGELLF
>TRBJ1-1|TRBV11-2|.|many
TGTGCCAGCAGCTTCGATAGAAGGACTGAAGCTTTCTTT
CASSFDRRTEAFF
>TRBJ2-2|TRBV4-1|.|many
TGCGCCAGCAGCCATCCTAATCTGGGTACCGGGGAGCTGTTTTTT
CASSHPNLGTGELFF
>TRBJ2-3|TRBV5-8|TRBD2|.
TGTGCCAGCAGCTTGGAAGGGAGCGGGAGGATAGATACGCAGTATTTT
CASSLEGSGRIDTQYF
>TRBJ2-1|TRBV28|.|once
TGTGCCAGCAGTTCCTCCCGGGCCAATTACAATGAGCAGTTCTTC
CASSSSRANYNEQFF
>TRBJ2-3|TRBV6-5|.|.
TGTGCCAGCAGTTACTCCCCTTTCCCCACAGATACGCAGTATTTT
CASSYSPFPTDTQYF